This record looks at one T cell receptor beta chain sequence and its context. The target antigen is unknown. This entry comes from a study of blood T cells in healthy people across ages. Study observations and caveats: Diversity estimates from one million T cells were considered underestimates. Whereas aged donors had fewer naive CD4+ cells, long-lived donors had more of them and higher diversity.

A second PCR, run for about 6 to 11 cycles, used a sample-barcoded 5' primer plus a J-beta primer mix. In TCRdb, the 5' RACE reads were re-called with MiXCR into one record per CDR3 protein. Of about 640,000 distinct CDR3 sequences listed, approximately 59% are singletons. Each sample had at least 6.5 million PBMCs isolated. Sequencing was performed on blood. This receptor was taken from a man aged 60 to 75 in good health.

CDR3 region: CSARAPTETQYF. In DNA form, the CDR3 reads TGCAGTGCTAGAGCTCCCACGGAGACCCAGTACTTC. The chain couples TRBV20-1 to TRBJ2-5; D not resolved. CDR1 and CDR2 from the germline V gene are DFQATT and SNEGSKA (reference sequence). CDR3 length: 12 amino acids. V was clipped by 1 base and J by 5 bases, with 8 bases between them.